The 28 T cell receptor beta chains presented below share a single source sample, sequenced in a study of control samples from healthy donors and cancer patients. Assay used: immunoSEQ multiplex PCR; TCRdb lists only in-frame clones, some missing. This sample has 390,000 or so clones, with around 90% found just once. What was sequenced was PBMCs. Receptors were obtained from a man aged 35 to 55 with head and neck cancer.

Note on this clone: Other DNA sequences in this specimen translate into the identical CDR3. The J gene is TRBJ2-7, the V gene TRBV28; 8 bases are a match to TRBD1. CDR1 MDHEN and CDR2 SYDVKM come from the germline V gene. V lost 6 bases to trimming and J lost 5 bases; unmatched junction nucleotides: 6. The CDR3 sequence is 13 residues long. This CDR3 reads CASRPGGGDEQYF. In nucleotides, the CDR3 is TGTGCCAGCAGGCCAGGGGGCGGGGACGAGCAGTACTTC.

This clone was seen a few times. The chain recombines TRBV24-1 with TRBJ2-2; maybe TRBD1 (6 bases). CDR3 length: 18 amino acids. The V end lost 9 bases, the J end lost 0 bases, and 22 bases lay between the germline ends. Germline lookup yields CDR1 KGHDR and CDR2 SFDVKD. CDR3 bases: TGTGCCACCTCACCTCGTTTCCAGGGGACCACGAACACCGGGGAGCTGTTTTTT. Translated, it gives CATSPRFQGTTNTGELFF.

V and J are TRBV30 and TRBJ2-3, with 7 positions matching TRBD2. Germline CDR1 is GTSNPN and CDR2 is SVGIG (reference sequence). The CDR3 totals 12 residues. V shed 3 bases, J shed 5 bases, and the junction held 2 bases outside the gene matches. The DNA for the CDR3 is TGTGCCTGGAGCTCGGGGGGAGATACGCAGTATTTT. Its translation is CAWSSGGDTQYF.

The V call is TRBV11-2, the J call TRBJ2-7; TRBD2 aligns across 13 bases. The CDR3 consists of 14 residues. The trim removed 5 bases at V and 9 bases at J, leaving 7 bases unmatched. Germline V gives CDR1 SGHAT, CDR2 FQNNGV. CDR3 in amino acids: CASSRGLAGETQYF. The DNA of the CDR3 is TGTGCCAGCAGCCGCGGACTAGCGGGGGAAACGCAGTACTTC.

This clone was observed a handful of times. This chain connects TRBV19 to TRBJ1-5; D remains unclear. The CDR3 has 14 amino acids. From germline, CDR1 is LNHDA and CDR2 SQIVND (reference sequence). The V end was cut by 3 bases, the J end by 4 bases, with 10 bases between. CDR3 in DNA: TGTGCCAGTAGTATCCAGGCCCAAAATCAGCCCCAGCATTTT. It encodes CASSIQAQNQPQHF.

The chain uses TRBV30 and TRBJ2-2, with 10 bases lining up with TRBD1. The CDR3 has 15 amino acids. Trimming at V came to 7 bases and at J to 5 bases, leaving 10 bases not matched to a gene. CDR1 is GTSNPN, CDR2 SVGIG, per germline (reference sequence). For the CDR3, the DNA is TGTGCCTCACAACCGGGACAGGGGACAACCGGGGAGCTGTTTTTT. Its protein product is CASQPGQGTTGELFF.

The J gene is TRBJ2-7, the V gene TRBV19; D is undetermined. This CDR3 region has 13 residues. Germline lookup yields CDR1 LNHDA and CDR2 SQIVND (reference sequence). The V and J ends lost 6 bases and 5 bases respectively, with 14 bases between them. The CDR3 coding sequence is TGTGCCAGTAGCTTCATCAGGTCGGACGAGCAGTACTTC. This codes for CASSFIRSDEQYF.

The chain recombines TRBV7-2 with TRBJ2-2; D is ambiguous. The CDR3 is 15 amino acids. From germline, CDR1 is SGHTA and CDR2 FQGNSA. Trimming removed 5 bases from V and 1 base from J, with 11 bases in between. The CDR3 region is CASSIVLGNTGELFF. Written as DNA, the CDR3 is TGTGCCAGCAGCATCGTTCTCGGGAACACCGGGGAGCTGTTTTTT.

This chain joins TRBV7-9 and TRBJ2-7; D may correspond to TRBD1 or TRBD2 (5 bases each). This CDR3 has 14 amino acids. Germline CDR1 and CDR2: SEHNR and FQNEAQ (reference sequence). V gave up 5 bases and J gave up 5 bases, with 16 bases separating them. CDR3 loop: CASSRRDRWDEQYF. The CDR3 DNA is TGTGCCAGCAGCAGAAGGGACCGATGGGACGAGCAGTACTTC.

V usage is TRBV7-8 and J usage is TRBJ1-5; 11 positions agree with TRBD1. J lost 0 bases, V lost 3 bases, and 7 bases had no gene match. The CDR3 totals 18 residues. From germline, CDR1 is SGHVS and CDR2 FQNEAQ. CDR3 sequence (DNA): TGTGCCAGCAGCTTGTCCGGGACAGGGGGGTATAGCAATCAGCCCCAGCATTTT. This translates into CASSLSGTGGYSNQPQHF. Full variable domain (rest looked up from reference TRBV7-8 and TRBJ1-5): GAGVSQSPRYKVAKRGQDVALRCDPISGHVSLFWYQQALGQGPEFLTYFQNEAQLDKSGLPSDRFFAERPEGSVSTLKIQRTQQEDSAVYLCASSLSGTGGYSNQPQHFGDGTRLSIL.

The genes are TRBV6-2 or TRBV6-3 and TRBJ1-5; D is undetermined. V gave up 5 bases and J gave up 8 bases, with 10 bases separating them. The CDR3 sequence is 12 residues long. Germline V lookup: CDR1 MNHEY, CDR2 SVGEGT. CDR3 protein: CASSPTPEPQHF. CDR3 bases: TGTGCCAGCAGTCCCACCCCGGAGCCCCAGCATTTT.

The gene calls are TRBV6-2 or TRBV6-3 and TRBJ2-1; D not resolved. V lost 4 bases, J lost 5 bases, and 9 bases lay in between. From germline, CDR1 is MNHEY and CDR2 SVGEGT. The CDR3 consists of 13 residues. The CDR3 reads CASSSRMNNEQFF. The CDR3 DNA follows: TGTGCCAGCAGTTCTCGGATGAACAATGAGCAGTTCTTC.

The chain joins TRBV30 to TRBJ2-2, with D perhaps TRBD1 (6 bases). The CDR3 consists of 14 residues. V lost 0 bases and J lost 7, with 12 bases in between. The germline V gene has CDR1 GTSNPN and CDR2 SVGIG (reference sequence). CDR3 region: CAWSVQAGVGELFF. Here the CDR3 DNA reads TGTGCCTGGAGTGTACAGGCAGGGGTCGGGGAGCTGTTTTTT.

The chain employs TRBV30 and TRBJ1-2; D is possibly TRBD1 (6 bases). Germline loops: CDR1 GTSNPN, CDR2 SVGIG (reference sequence). The CDR3 consists of 18 residues. V lost 3 bases, J lost 2 bases, and 25 bases lay in between. In DNA form, the CDR3 reads TGTGCCTGGAGAAGGTCATCCTCTGCGGGGGCCGGGAACTATGGCTACACCTTC. Translated, it gives CAWRRSSSAGAGNYGYTF.

The CDR3 bases are TGTGCCAGCAGCCTGGGGGTCCAGATCAACTATGGCTACACCTTC. Its translation is CASSLGVQINYGYTF. V usage is TRBV4-2 and J usage is TRBJ1-2; TRBD1 might be the D (5 bases). V dropped 4 bases and J dropped 2 bases, with 14 bases sitting between them. This CDR3 has 15 residues. Germline CDR1 and CDR2: LGHNA and YNFKEQ.

This sequence joins TRBV6-5 and TRBJ2-3, with D unresolved. The length of the CDR3 is 14 residues. Germline V gives CDR1 MNHEY, CDR2 SVGAGI. The V end was cut by 7 bases, the J end by 1 base, with 12 bases between. The CDR3 sequence: CASTRASGTDTQYF. In DNA form, the CDR3 reads TGTGCCAGCACAAGGGCTTCCGGCACAGATACGCAGTATTTT.

The chain couples TRBV5-1 to TRBJ2-1; D is unresolved. V lost 0 bases and J lost 5, with 6 bases in between. The length of the CDR3 is 13 residues. CDR1 and CDR2 from the germline V gene are SGHRS and YFSETQ. The CDR3 DNA sequence: TGCGCCAGCAGCTTGGGGAATAACAATGAGCAGTTCTTC. Translation gives CASSLGNNNEQFF.

The rearrangement joins TRBV15 to TRBJ1-4; D may be TRBD1 (6 bases). The CDR3 runs to 17 residues. Trimming stripped 0 bases from V and 4 bases from J, with 15 bases between. CDR1 and CDR2 from the germline V gene are LNHNV and YYDKDF (reference sequence). The CDR3: CATSRDRGGRFNEKLFF. As DNA, the CDR3 is TGTGCCACCAGCAGAGATCGGGGGGGCCGGTTTAATGAAAAACTGTTTTTT.

The rearrangement uses TRBV20-1 and TRBJ2-1; D is perhaps TRBD1 (6 bases). Trimming pared 3 bases from V and 5 bases from J, leaving 17 bases between. The CDR3 runs to 15 residues. Per the germline V gene, CDR1 is DFQATT and CDR2 is SNEGSKA (reference sequence). The CDR3 DNA is TGCAGTGCTAGTATTCCACAGGGACCCGACAATGAGCAGTTCTTC. Residues: CSASIPQGPDNEQFF.

In DNA form, the CDR3 reads TGTGCCAGCAGCCAAGGTCGGAACACTGAAGCTTTCTTT. It codes for CASSQGRNTEAFF. The chain employs TRBV7-9 and TRBJ1-1; D remains ambiguous. The CDR3 is 13 amino acids. V lost 5 bases, J lost 1 base, and 8 bases lay in between. Germline V gene sequence: CDR1 SEHNR, CDR2 FQNEAQ (reference sequence).

The rearrangement uses TRBV27 and TRBJ1-1; TRBD1 matches at 7 bases. The CDR3 runs to 13 residues. The germline CDR1 and CDR2 sequences are MNHEY and SMNVEV (reference sequence). V gave up 3 bases and J gave up 7 bases; unmatched junction bases: 5. CDR3 region: CASSLRQGLEAFF. CDR3 DNA sequence: TGTGCCAGCAGTTTGAGACAGGGTCTTGAAGCTTTCTTT.

This clone has a single count. The J gene is TRBJ2-7, the V gene TRBV28; 12 nucleotides match TRBD1. The CDR3 runs to 16 residues. Germline CDR1 and CDR2: MDHEN and SYDVKM. V was pared by 6 bases and J by 3 bases, with 9 bases of the junction left unmatched. This chain's CDR3 is CASREIGTGGDYEQYF. The CDR3 coding sequence is TGTGCCAGCAGAGAAATTGGGACAGGGGGCGACTACGAGCAGTACTTC.

The V call is TRBV30, the J call TRBJ2-5; 13 nucleotides align to TRBD2. CDR3 size: 16 residues. The V and J ends lost 0 bases and 0 bases, in that order; junction bases with no gene match: 1. Germline CDR1 is GTSNPN and CDR2 is SVGIG (reference sequence). The CDR3 nucleotides read TGTGCCTGGAGTGTACTAGCGGGAGGGTACCAAGAGACCCAGTACTTC. This sequence encodes CAWSVLAGGYQETQYF.

This chain joins TRBV29-1 and TRBJ1-2; D uncertain. Trimming cost V 2 bases and J 4 bases, with 11 bases left between them. The CDR3 loop spans 13 amino acids. Germline lookup yields CDR1 SQVTM and CDR2 ANQGSEA. The CDR3, as DNA: TGCAGCGTTGAATTTTCTCTCGGCTATGGCTACACCTTC. Translated, it gives CSVEFSLGYGYTF.

This chain joins TRBV7-3 and TRBJ2-3; D may correspond to TRBD1 or TRBD2 (5 bases each). Germline V CDR1 and CDR2: SGHTA, FQGTGA. The V end lost 5 bases, the J end lost 2 bases, and 11 bases lay between the germline ends. The CDR3 covers 14 residues. In nucleotides, the CDR3 is TGTGCCAGCAGCCCCCGAGGGGTCACAGATACGCAGTATTTT. It is translated as CASSPRGVTDTQYF. The full variable domain, with the rest looked up from reference TRBV7-3 and TRBJ2-3, is GAGVSQTPSNKVTEKGKYVELRCDPISGHTALYWYRQSLGQGPEFLIYFQGTGAADDSGLPNDRFFAVRPEGSVSTLKIQRTERGDSAVYLCASSPRGVTDTQYFGPGTRLTVL.

This sequence joins TRBV10-3 and TRBJ2-1, with D possibly being TRBD1 or TRBD2 (5 bases each). Trimming removed 4 bases at V and 12 bases at J, with 13 bases between. Germline CDR1 is ENHRY and CDR2 is SYGVKD. There are 12 residues in the CDR3. CDR3 in amino acids: CAISGVGTGQFF. The DNA of the CDR3 is TGTGCCATCAGTGGGGTCGGGACGGGGCAGTTCTTC.

The chain couples TRBV12-3 or TRBV12-4 to TRBJ1-1; D gene uncertain. Trimming stripped 6 bases from V and 1 base from J, with 9 bases between. This CDR3 region has 13 residues. Here the CDR3 DNA reads TGTGCCAGCAGCGACAATCAGAACACTGAAGCTTTCTTT. This gives the protein CASSDNQNTEAFF.

J is TRBJ2-5 and V is TRBV30; 7 bases line up with TRBD2. CDR3 size: 13 residues. The germline CDR1 and CDR2 sequences are GTSNPN and SVGIG (reference sequence). V was clipped by 3 bases and J by 5 bases; unmatched bases: 6. CDR3: CAWRAGLFETQYF. The CDR3 DNA reads as TGTGCCTGGAGAGCGGGGCTCTTTGAGACCCAGTACTTC.